One and the same sample provided the 9 T cell receptor beta chains below, sequenced in a study of CD8 T cells in ankylosing spondylitis. One entry per CDR3 protein, called by TCRdb with MiXCR from the 5' RACE reads. Altogether about 200,000 distinct CDR3 sequences are present, more than 10% being singletons, with the ten largest covering about 15%. What was sequenced was blood, either unsorted or a sorted T cell fraction (not recorded which). These receptors were taken from a male donor with ankylosing spondylitis or in good health (not recorded which).

The chain couples TRBV4-1 to TRBJ1-6, with a weak D call TRBD1 (5 bases). In germline, CDR1 is MGHRA, CDR2 YSYEKL. Trimming left V 2 bases short and J 10 bases short, with 15 bases between. The CDR3 runs 15 residues. CDR3 sequence: CASSQREAAGSPLHF. The CDR3 region has the DNA TGCGCCAGCAGCCAACGAGAGGCGGCAGGGTCACCCCTCCACTTT.

The rearrangement uses TRBV20-1 and TRBJ2-1; D remains ambiguous. The CDR3 runs 11 residues. V was shortened by 2 bases and J by 9 bases, with 8 bases between the two germline ends. CDR1 and CDR2 (germline): DFQATT, SNEGSKA (reference sequence). The CDR3 spells CSARYIGEQFF. The CDR3 DNA sequence: TGCAGTGCTAGATACATCGGTGAGCAGTTCTTC.

This clonotype was seen many times. Relative to the germline gene, one junction end is altered; a read error may explain this. The gene calls are TRBV4-1 and TRBJ2-7; TRBD1 agrees at 10 bases. The CDR3 is 14 residues long. The germline gives CDR1 MGHRA, CDR2 YSYEKL. The CDR3 here is CASSQGTGVYEQYF. In DNA, the CDR3 is TGTGCCAGCAGCCAAGGGACAGGGGTCTACGAGCAGTACTTC.

The V gene is TRBV14, the J gene TRBJ2-5, with D maybe TRBD1 (5 bases). Looked up from germline, CDR1 is SGHDN and CDR2 is FVKESK. This CDR3 has 14 amino acids. The V gene lost 5 bases and the J gene lost 2 bases, with 12 bases spanning the gap. CDR3 DNA sequence: TGTGCCAGCAGCGGTGGGGCGATTCAAGAGACCCAGTACTTC. This sequence encodes CASSGGAIQETQYF.

The rearrangement joins TRBV19 to TRBJ2-7; TRBD1 matches at 7 bases. Germline lookup yields CDR1 LNHDA and CDR2 SQIVND (reference sequence). This CDR3 is built from 13 residues. V lost 9 bases to trimming and J lost 2 bases; unmatched junction nucleotides: 7. CDR3 in amino acids: CASRGQLPYEQYF. The DNA for the CDR3 is TGTGCCAGCCGGGGACAGCTGCCCTACGAGCAGTACTTC.

The J gene is TRBJ2-5, the V gene TRBV5-5, with D possibly TRBD1 on 6 matching bases. The germline CDR1 and CDR2 sequences are SGHKS and YYEKEE (reference sequence). This CDR3 is built from 12 residues. Trimming pared 6 bases from V and 5 bases from J, leaving 11 bases between. CDR3 DNA: TGTGCCAGCACCAGGGGCGGGGAGACCCAGTACTTC. Residues: CASTRGGETQYF.

This clonotype was seen more than once but under ten times. The DNA for the CDR3 is TGTGCCAGCAGTGAGGGTAGCGGGGGGGCCACAGATACGCAGTATTTT. It codes for CASSEGSGGATDTQYF. This chain joins TRBV6-4 and TRBJ2-3, with 11 bases that match TRBD2. The V gene end was trimmed by 3 bases and the J gene end by 2 bases; junction bases not matched to a gene: 4. The CDR3 runs 16 residues. Looked up from germline, CDR1 is MRHNA and CDR2 is SNTAGT.

The CDR3 DNA sequence: TGTGCCAGCAGCTCTAAGGGCGGGGTGGAAACCGGGGAGCTGTTTTTT. It translates to CASSSKGGVETGELFF. V usage is TRBV7-8 and J usage is TRBJ2-2; D perhaps matches TRBD2 (6 bases). The CDR3 has 16 amino acids. Deletions cut 4 bases from V and 5 bases from J, with 17 bases between. The germline CDR1 and CDR2 sequences are SGHVS and FQNEAQ.

This clonotype was counted ten times or more. V gene TRBV29-1 combines with J gene TRBJ1-1, with D perhaps TRBD1 (5 bases). The V end was cut by 3 bases, the J end by 2 bases, with 13 bases between. This CDR3 is built from 14 residues. The germline V gene has CDR1 SQVTM and CDR2 ANQGSEA. Here the CDR3 reads CSVEPDRGNTEAFF. The CDR3, as DNA: TGCAGCGTTGAGCCGGACCGGGGCAACACTGAAGCTTTCTTT.